This T cell receptor beta chain originates from a study of T cells after yellow fever vaccination. Looking at the study overall: Fractions with few cells were prepared using SMART-Seq v4 Ultra Low Input.

This clonotype was seen a few times. Trimming pared 5 bases from V and 3 bases from J, leaving 17 bases between. CDR1 is DFQATT, CDR2 SNEGSKA, per germline (reference sequence). The CDR3 contains 15 residues. Researchers made TCR cDNA using 5'RACE template switching, and this step added a universal primer site and UMIs. MiXCR was run by TCRdb on the 5' RACE reads, yielding one entry per CDR3 protein. This sample has about 210,000 distinct CDR3 sequences; roughly 3% occur once, and the top ten carry around 3.2%. The chain uses TRBV20-1 and TRBJ2-1; possible D gene TRBD1, 6 bases. The TCR originated in a man between 18 and 35 years old who received the YFV17D yellow fever vaccine. The sequenced sample was CD4+ T cells sorted from PBMCs, obtained 10 days after the yellow fever booster vaccination. CDR3 bases: TGCAGTGCTCCGGACAGATCGATAGGCTACAATGAGCAGTTCTTC. Amino acid sequence: CSAPDRSIGYNEQFF.